The source of this T cell receptor (beta chain) is a study of regulatory T cells in long-lasting Graves disease. Both iRepertoire HTBI primers and Arm-PCR of CDR3 regions were used to build the TCR beta libraries. TCRdb redid the calling of the multiplex PCR reads with MiXCR, one entry per CDR3 protein. The sample lists roughly 260,000 distinct CDR3 sequences, about 18% seen once, with 14% in the top ten. The CDR3 runs 17 residues. Per the germline V gene, CDR1 is MNHNS and CDR2 is SASEGT. V was cut by 6 bases and J by 1 base, with 21 bases left in between. Comment on this clonotype: No antigen is known for it.

Study observations and caveats: TRBV28 was favored in persistent disease, as were TRBJ1-2 and TRBJ2-5. Patients whose Graves' disease persisted exhibited lower TCR diversity than those newly diagnosed.

Time point noted: newly diagnosed GD, antithyroid drugs for less than 3 months. Researchers made the TCR library from RNA that was extracted from PBMCs. These sequences were also reported in another study, on T cells in Graves' hyperthyroidism and ophthalmopathy.

The TCR originated in a woman aged 25 to 39 with Graves disease. The sequenced sample was peripheral blood mononuclear cells (PBMCs), obtained at new diagnosis, from a patient treated with antithyroid drugs. The rearrangement joins TRBV6-1 to TRBJ1-1; maybe TRBD1 (6 bases). CDR3 coding DNA: TGTGCCAGCAGCCCATTTACAATAGGGGGAAGGAACACTGAAGCTTTCTTT. Amino acid sequence: CASSPFTIGGRNTEAFF.